Each of the 11 T cell receptor beta chains below was sequenced from the same sample in a study of T cells in Graves' hyperthyroidism and ophthalmopathy. Amplified TCR beta CDR3 regions derived from RNA transcripts. The HTBI set primed first-round TCR CDR3 RT-PCR. TCRdb re-called the multiplex PCR reads through MiXCR, storing one row per CDR3 protein. Of 200,000 to 250,000 distinct CDR3 sequences listed, roughly 15% are singletons. Input material: blood. These TCRs come from a man aged 50-60 years with Graves' hyperthyroidism.

This clonotype has a handful of counts. Written as DNA, the CDR3 is TGTGCCAGCAGCTTTTCAGAGCGCTACGAGCAGTACTTC. This gives the protein CASSFSERYEQYF. V is TRBV7-9 and J is TRBJ2-7; D gene ambiguous. The CDR3 runs 13 residues. CDR1 and CDR2 (germline): SEHNR, FQNEAQ (reference sequence). V was trimmed by 3 bases and J by 3 bases, leaving 9 bases between them.

For this clonotype: A much more abundant neighbour one base away suggests this may be a read error. J is TRBJ2-5 and V is TRBV2; D possibly corresponds to TRBD1 (6 bases). Per germline, CDR1 SNHLY and CDR2 FYNNEI. This CDR3 is 17 amino acids long. The CDR3 coding sequence is TGTGCCAGCAGTGACTTTTTCCAGACAGGCATCCAAGGGACCCAGTACTTC. This gives the protein CASSDFFQTGIQGTQYF.

This clonotype was seen repeatedly, ten times or more. In DNA form, the CDR3 reads TGCGCCAGCAGCATCCTTAGCGGAGAAAGACTCACCTACGAGCAGTACTTC. Its translation is CASSILSGERLTYEQYF. The V gene is TRBV5-1, the J gene TRBJ2-7; maybe TRBD2 (6 bases). The germline V and J ends were trimmed by 4 bases and 2 bases, with 22 bases remaining between them. In germline, CDR1 is SGHRS, CDR2 YFSETQ. The CDR3 covers 17 residues. The variable domain in full, with the rest retrieved from reference TRBV5-1 and TRBJ2-7, is KAGVTQTPRYLIKTRGQQVTLSCSPISGHRSVSWYQQTPGQGLQFLFEYFSETQRNKGNFPGRFSGRQFSNSRSEMNVSTLELGDSALYLCASSILSGERLTYEQYFGPGTRLTVT.

This clonotype was detected ten times or more. The rearrangement joins TRBV20-1 to TRBJ2-2; 7 bases match TRBD1. V was pared by 6 bases and J by 4 bases, with 14 bases of the junction left unmatched. The CDR3 is 16 residues long. Per germline, CDR1 DFQATT and CDR2 SNEGSKA (reference sequence). The CDR3 coding sequence is TGCAGTGCCCCAATGCGAGTAACAGGGGTCACCGGGGAGCTGTTTTTT. Translated: CSAPMRVTGVTGELFF.

The chain's CDR3 is CASSNPQGLTEAFF. DNA of the CDR3: TGCGCCAGCAGCAACCCGCAGGGGCTTACTGAAGCTTTCTTT. J is TRBJ1-1 and V is TRBV4-1; tentative D call: TRBD1 (6 bases). Trimming took off 5 bases at V and 5 bases at J, with 15 bases between the two ends. The CDR3 loop spans 14 amino acids. Per the germline V gene, CDR1 is MGHRA and CDR2 is YSYEKL.

Many counts were recorded for this clonotype. The CDR3 loop is CASSSRLGTYEQYF. CDR3 sequence (DNA): TGTGCCAGCAGTTCTCGACTAGGAACTTACGAGCAGTACTTC. The V and J genes are TRBV28 and TRBJ2-7, with D perhaps TRBD2 (6 bases). With 4 bases removed from V and 4 bases from J, the gap between germline ends came to 14 bases. Germline V gene sequence: CDR1 MDHEN, CDR2 SYDVKM. The CDR3 is made up of 14 amino acids.

This clonotype was found a few times. The V gene is TRBV5-1, the J gene TRBJ2-2; 9 nucleotides match TRBD2. There are 15 residues in the CDR3. V lost 4 bases, J lost 5 bases, and 6 bases stayed unmatched. Germline CDR1 SGHRS, CDR2 YFSETQ. The CDR3 sequence: CASSPLAGRTGELFF. The CDR3 DNA is TGCGCCAGCAGCCCTCTAGCGGGACGGACCGGGGAGCTGTTTTTT.

This rearrangement joins TRBV2 to TRBJ2-7, with 9 bases aligning to TRBD2. The V gene's germline CDR1 is SNHLY and CDR2 FYNNEI. J gave up 4 bases and V 6 bases, and 4 bases lay outside the gene matches. CDR3 length equals 13 residues. The DNA for the CDR3 is TGTGCCAGCAGACTTAGCGGGAGTTACGAGCAGTACTTC. Translation: CASRLSGSYEQYF.

In this sample, this clonotype turned up many times. The V call is TRBV20-1, the J call TRBJ2-5; 9 nucleotides align to TRBD2. Germline CDR1 DFQATT, CDR2 SNEGSKA (reference sequence). This CDR3 spans 16 amino acids. V shed 4 bases, J shed 5 bases, and the junction held 14 bases outside the gene matches. This CDR3 reads CSANSESGRHAETQYF. The DNA for the CDR3 is TGCAGTGCTAACTCGGAAAGCGGGAGGCACGCGGAGACCCAGTACTTC.

This clonotype came up a few times. The gene calls are TRBV27 and TRBJ1-4; unclear D gene. Trimming pared 3 bases from V and 4 bases from J, leaving 9 bases between. Looked up from germline, CDR1 is MNHEY and CDR2 is SMNVEV (reference sequence). The CDR3 consists of 14 residues. DNA of the CDR3: TGTGCCAGCAGTTTTCGGCGGAATAATGAAAAACTGTTTTTT. Its protein product is CASSFRRNNEKLFF.

The chain uses TRBV15 and TRBJ1-5; 8 bases are a match to TRBD1. CDR1 is LNHNV and CDR2 is YYDKDF in the germline V gene (reference sequence). There are 19 residues in the CDR3. The J segment lost 2 bases and the V segment lost 1 base, leaving 13 bases of the junction unmatched. CDR3 protein: CATSRVRSRTGFRNQPQHF. The CDR3 nucleotides read TGTGCCACCAGCAGAGTCCGCTCTCGGACAGGGTTTCGCAATCAGCCCCAGCATTTT.